The present TCR beta chain was sequenced within a study of early T cells in non-severe SARS-CoV-2 infection. Whole-study context: Chains stayed unpaired after sequencing of bulk RNA from unsorted whole blood.

The sample holds many counts of this clonotype. cDNA molecules, individually, were tagged with unique molecular identifiers. TCRdb processed the 5' RACE reads anew with MiXCR; each CDR3 protein has one entry. The profile shows tens of thousands of distinct CDR3 sequences, approximately 10% of them singletons. Germline CDR1 and CDR2: SEHNR and FQNEAQ (reference sequence). Unmatched junction bases numbered 9, after V lost 3 bases and J lost 0 bases. This CDR3 region has 19 residues. The chain carries TRBV7-9 and TRBJ2-6, with 9 bases matching TRBD1. Here the sequenced sample was whole blood, taken at baseline. This TCR was sampled from an adult who was a healthcare worker with PCR-confirmed SARS-CoV-2 infection or an uninfected control (not recorded which). The CDR3 DNA is TGTGCCAGCAGCTTCGAACCGGGACAGGGTTACTCTGGGGCCAACGTCCTGACTTTC. It translates to CASSFEPGQGYSGANVLTF.